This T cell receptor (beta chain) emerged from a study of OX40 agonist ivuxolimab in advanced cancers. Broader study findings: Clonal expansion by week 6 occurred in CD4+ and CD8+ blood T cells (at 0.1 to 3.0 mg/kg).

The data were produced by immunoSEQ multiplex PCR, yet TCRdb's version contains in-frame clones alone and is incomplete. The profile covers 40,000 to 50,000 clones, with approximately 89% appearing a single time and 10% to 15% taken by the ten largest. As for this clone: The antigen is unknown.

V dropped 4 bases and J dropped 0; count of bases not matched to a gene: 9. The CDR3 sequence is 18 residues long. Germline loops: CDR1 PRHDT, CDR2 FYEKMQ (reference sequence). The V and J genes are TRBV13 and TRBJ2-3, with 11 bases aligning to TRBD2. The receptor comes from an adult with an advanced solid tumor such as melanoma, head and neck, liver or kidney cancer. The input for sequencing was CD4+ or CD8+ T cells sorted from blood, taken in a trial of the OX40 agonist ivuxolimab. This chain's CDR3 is CASSSSRTSGSSTDTQYF. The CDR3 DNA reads TGTGCCAGCAGCTCCAGCCGGACTAGCGGGTCTAGCACAGATACGCAGTATTTT.